One and the same sample provided the 16 T cell receptor beta chains below, sequenced in a study of cytomegalovirus exposure and HLA in healthy donors (dated by TCRdb to about 2017). Libraries were prepared through the immunoSEQ multiplex PCR assay. For the multiplex PCR, a mixture combining 60 forward primers for TCR Vbeta segments and 13 reverse primers for TCR Jbeta segments was used. Sourced from immuneACCESS, this table was stored by TCRdb with only in-frame sequences that have V and J called. A share of the clones is absent; for the studies checked, an unresolved V gene accounts for under half, and the remainder has no known explanation. Counted in this sample were some 130,000 clones; about 74% of them appeared once. Together, the top ten hold roughly 6.3% of the sample. The sequenced material came from PBMCs. Receptor source: a woman aged 45-65 years in good health and CMV-seropositive.

CDR3 loop: CASSVGGSGTGSEKLFF. The CDR3 DNA reads TGTGCCAGCAGTGTAGGGGGGAGCGGGACAGGGAGTGAAAAACTGTTTTTT. This sequence joins TRBV6-1 and TRBJ1-4; 9 nucleotides align to TRBD1. The V gene end was trimmed by 4 bases and the J gene end by 7 bases; junction bases not matched to a gene: 13. There are 17 residues in the CDR3. Germline CDR1 reads MNHNS; CDR2 reads SASEGT.

This clone was observed a few times. The CDR3 bases are TGTGCCTGGAGAGTGCGGGGGACAGATACGCAGTATTTT. Residues: CAWRVRGTDTQYF. This chain joins TRBV30 and TRBJ2-3, with TRBD2 matching over 7 bases. Germline trimming cut 3 bases from V and 3 bases from J; bases unmatched to any gene: 3. The germline V gene has CDR1 GTSNPN and CDR2 SVGIG (reference sequence). CDR3 length equals 13 residues. Complete variable domain (other parts from reference TRBV30 and TRBJ2-3): SQTIHQWPATLVQPVGSPLSLECTVEGTSNPNLYWYRQAAGRGLQLLFYSVGIGQISSEVPQNLSASRPQDRQFILSSKKLLLSDSGFYLCAWRVRGTDTQYFGPGTRLTVL.

The rearrangement links TRBV7-9 to TRBJ2-7, with 8 bases aligning to TRBD2. There are 13 residues in the CDR3. Germline assignment: CDR1 SEHNR and CDR2 FQNEAQ (reference sequence). The ends lost 4 bases at V and 7 bases at J; junction bases unmatched: 6. This CDR3 reads CASSSRGGREQYF. DNA for the CDR3: TGTGCCAGCAGCTCCCGGGGGGGGAGGGAGCAGTACTTC.

This chain links TRBV6-6 with TRBJ1-2; tentatively, D is TRBD1 (5 bases). Trimming removed 6 bases from V and 5 bases from J, with 16 bases in between. The germline gives CDR1 MNHNY, CDR2 SVGAGI (reference sequence). The CDR3 has 14 amino acids. In DNA form, the CDR3 reads TGTGCCAGCAGCCGGGGGGGTGCCTTTTATGGCTACACCTTC. The encoded protein is CASSRGGAFYGYTF.

The rearrangement joins TRBV6-6 to TRBJ1-2; 7 bases match TRBD1. CDR1 MNHNY and CDR2 SVGAGI come from the germline V gene (reference sequence). V was clipped by 3 bases and J by 7 bases; unmatched bases: 2. The CDR3 runs to 12 residues. CDR3 nucleotide sequence: TGTGCCAGCAGTTATGACAGGGTTGGCTACACCTTC. It is translated as CASSYDRVGYTF.

The rearrangement links TRBV5-4 to TRBJ2-2; weak D call: TRBD1 (6 bases). Germline CDR1 and CDR2: SGHNT and YYREEE (reference sequence). This CDR3 is 15 amino acids long. The V end was cut by 4 bases, the J end by 5 bases, with 15 bases between. The CDR3 loop is CASSLQGFETGELFF. Written as DNA, the CDR3 is TGTGCCAGCAGCCTTCAGGGGTTTGAGACCGGGGAGCTGTTTTTT.

This clone was seen a few times. CDR3 protein: CAWSVRGGTDTQYF. CDR3 bases: TGTGCCTGGAGTGTACGCGGGGGAACAGATACGCAGTATTTT. The chain carries TRBV30 and TRBJ2-3; 7 nucleotides line up with TRBD2. Looked up from germline, CDR1 is GTSNPN and CDR2 is SVGIG (reference sequence). The CDR3 covers 14 residues. Losses at the gene ends were 0 bases for V and 3 bases for J; bases not matched to a gene: 3.

As to this clone: Germline and junction disagree at one end, which may indicate a read error. Other nucleotide sequences from this sample produce the same CDR3. This chain joins TRBV19 and TRBJ2-7; TRBD1 matches at 7 bases. This CDR3 contains 13 residues. Germline assignment: CDR1 LNHDA and CDR2 SQIVND (reference sequence). CDR3 region: CASRGTVSYEQYF. The DNA of the CDR3 is TGTGCGAGTAGGGGGACAGTCTCCTACGAGCAGTACTTC.

This clone is a singleton in its sample. V usage is TRBV20-1 and J usage is TRBJ1-2; 7 nucleotides match TRBD1. The junction had 1 base not matched to a gene; V was cut back by 2 bases and J by 7 bases. From germline, CDR1 is DFQATT and CDR2 SNEGSKA (reference sequence). The CDR3 has 11 residues. CDR3 DNA sequence: TGCAGTGCTAGACAGGGGGTTGGCTACACCTTC. It yields the protein CSARQGVGYTF.

The J gene is TRBJ2-7, the V gene TRBV4-1; TRBD1 might be the D (5 bases). Per germline, CDR1 MGHRA and CDR2 YSYEKL. This CDR3 comprises 14 residues. Trimming shortened V by 4 bases and J by 6 bases, and 16 bases separated the two germline ends. The CDR3 loop reads CASSPRASGGEQYF. CDR3 sequence (DNA): TGCGCCAGCAGCCCCAGGGCCTCCGGCGGCGAGCAGTACTTC.

The V gene is TRBV5-6, the J gene TRBJ1-6; 9 bases fit TRBD1. Looked up from germline, CDR1 is SGHDT and CDR2 is YYEEEE. The V gene end was trimmed by 4 bases and the J gene end by 10 bases; junction bases not matched to a gene: 18. The CDR3 is 18 amino acids. CDR3: CASSHDWVQTGGRSPLHF. The CDR3 nucleotides read TGTGCCAGCAGCCACGATTGGGTCCAGACAGGGGGTCGGTCACCCCTCCACTTT. The full variable domain, in which reference TRBV5-6 and TRBJ1-6 provide the parts outside the CDR3, is DAGVTQSPTHLIKTRGQQVTLRCSPKSGHDTVSWYQQALGQGPQFIFQYYEEEERQRGNFPDRFSGHQFPNYSSELNVNALLLGDSALYLCASSHDWVQTGGRSPLHFGNGTRLTVT.

The chain combines TRBV4-3 with TRBJ2-7, with 9 bases that match TRBD1. Trimming cost V 3 bases and J 1 base; bases outside gene matches: 7. This CDR3 spans 16 amino acids. Germline values: CDR1 LGHNA, CDR2 YSLEER. CDR3 sequence: CASSHFPGQGSYEQYF. The CDR3 nucleotides read TGCGCCAGCAGCCATTTCCCCGGACAGGGGTCCTACGAGCAGTACTTC.

This clone was detected a few times. The V and J genes are TRBV10-2 and TRBJ1-6, with D possibly being TRBD1 (5 bases). CDR1 WSHSY and CDR2 SAAADI come from the germline V gene. The CDR3 is 13 amino acids. Trimming removed 6 bases at V and 7 bases at J, with 10 bases between. This chain's CDR3 is CASRRGDNSPLHF. DNA of the CDR3: TGCGCCAGCAGAAGGGGTGACAATTCACCCCTCCACTTT.

The J gene is TRBJ1-2, the V gene TRBV19; TRBD1 matches 7 bases. The CDR3 has 14 residues. Germline V gene sequence: CDR1 LNHDA, CDR2 SQIVND (reference sequence). V lost 8 bases and J lost 0; bases outside the gene matches: 6. The CDR3 protein is CASSSGTANYGYTF. CDR3 coding DNA: TGTGCCAGTTCCTCCGGGACAGCTAACTATGGCTACACCTTC.

The chain recombines TRBV12-5 with TRBJ1-6; D perhaps matches TRBD1 (5 bases). Trimming took off 2 bases at V and 6 bases at J, with 8 bases between the two ends. CDR1 is LGHNT and CDR2 is FRNRAP in the germline V gene. The CDR3 length is 14 residues. The CDR3 reads CASGLLGGNSPLHF. The DNA for the CDR3 is TGTGCTAGTGGTTTGTTGGGGGGTAATTCACCCCTCCACTTT.

This chain links TRBV27 with TRBJ1-1, with D possibly being TRBD1 (5 bases). Germline assignment: CDR1 MNHEY and CDR2 SMNVEV (reference sequence). The V gene lost 2 bases and the J gene lost 6 bases, with 16 bases spanning the gap. CDR3 length: 15 amino acids. CDR3 coding DNA: TGTGCCAGCAGTTTAGCTAGGGGTGCCAGGGCTGAAGCTTTCTTT. This codes for CASSLARGARAEAFF.